This entry describes one T cell receptor (beta chain). Study processing details: Estimates of nucleated cell counts were drawn from the amplification of reference gene primers. Method: immunoSEQ multiplex PCR; TCRdb's copy keeps in-frame clones and lacks some. That table gives V, J and clone size, and the DNA gave D and trimming. The sample records roughly 100,000 clones, 60% to 85% being singletons. These data originate in a study of blood T cell repertoires in COVID-19. Study-level information: Samples taken during acute and convalescent COVID-19 were collected in the United States, Italy and Spain. The analysed material was cDNA or gDNA that came from T cells, B-cell-depleted T cells, or PBMCs.

CDR3 length: 17 amino acids. Trimming removed 4 bases from V and 2 bases from J; junction bases left unmatched: 12. The V gene's germline CDR1 is SGDLS and CDR2 YYNGEE. The sequenced sample was peripheral blood. The clonotype comes from a woman older than 75 with acute or convalescent COVID-19. The rearrangement uses TRBV9 and TRBJ2-3, with 8 bases that match TRBD2. Written as DNA, the CDR3 is TGTGCCAGCAGCCGACAACCGGGACTAGGGGACACAGATACGCAGTATTTT. This codes for CASSRQPGLGDTDTQYF.